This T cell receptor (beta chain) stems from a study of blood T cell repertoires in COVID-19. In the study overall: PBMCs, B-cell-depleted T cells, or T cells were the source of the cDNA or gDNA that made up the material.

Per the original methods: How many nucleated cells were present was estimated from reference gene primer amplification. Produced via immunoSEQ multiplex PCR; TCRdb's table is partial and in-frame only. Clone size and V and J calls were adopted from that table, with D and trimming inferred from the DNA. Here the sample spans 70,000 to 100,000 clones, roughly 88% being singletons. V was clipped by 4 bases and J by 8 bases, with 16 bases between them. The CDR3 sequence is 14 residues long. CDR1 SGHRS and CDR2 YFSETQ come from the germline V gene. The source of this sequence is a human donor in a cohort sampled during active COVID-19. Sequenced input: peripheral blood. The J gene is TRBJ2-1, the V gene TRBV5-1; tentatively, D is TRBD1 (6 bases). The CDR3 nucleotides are TGCGCCAGCAGCCCAGGGGCAGGGATCGATGAGCAGTTCTTC. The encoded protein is CASSPGAGIDEQFF. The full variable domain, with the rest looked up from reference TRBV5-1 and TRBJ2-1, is KAGVTQTPRYLIKTRGQQVTLSCSPISGHRSVSWYQQTPGQGLQFLFEYFSETQRNKGNFPGRFSGRQFSNSRSEMNVSTLELGDSALYLCASSPGAGIDEQFFGPGTRLTVL.